This TCR beta chain comes out of a study of blood T cell repertoires in COVID-19. The ends lost 2 bases at V and 4 bases at J; junction bases unmatched: 4. This CDR3 has 15 residues. Germline assignment: CDR1 MNHEY and CDR2 SVGEGT. Measured with immunoSEQ multiplex PCR; TCRdb has only the in-frame clones, and not every one. This table has around 100,000 clones, approximately 87% appearing once. This clone was picked up one time. The clonotype was recovered from a human donor in a cohort sampled during active COVID-19. Sequencing was done on a sample of peripheral blood. The gene calls are TRBV6-2 or TRBV6-3 and TRBJ1-5; 8 bases agree with TRBD1. The CDR3 nucleotides read TGTGCCAGCAGTTACGGCGGGACAGGAAATCAGCCCCAGCATTTT. Translated, it gives CASSYGGTGNQPQHF.